This T cell receptor (beta chain) came from a study of CD8 T cells in Susac syndrome. Random hexamers were used to reverse transcribe an amount of roughly 0.5 to 1 ug RNA. TCRdb independently ran MiXCR on the immunoSEQ multiplex PCR reads; one entry per CDR3 protein. Among about 400,000 distinct CDR3 sequences listed, approximately 85% were seen once. The CDR3 has 14 residues. Trimming left V 4 bases short and J 3 bases short, with 13 bases between. Germline CDR1 is MNHEY and CDR2 is SMNVEV (reference sequence). The sequenced sample was CD8+ T cells from PBMCs. The clonotype originates from a human donor with multiple sclerosis. The V and J genes are TRBV27 and TRBJ2-7; TRBD1 might be the D (6 bases). In nucleotides, the CDR3 is TGTGCCAGCAGTTCCGGCCCCAGGGGCTACGAGCAGTACTTC. Protein: CASSSGPRGYEQYF.